What follows are 28 T cell receptor beta chains derived from one specimen sequenced in a study of blood T cell repertoires in COVID-19. Only in-frame clones appear in the TCRdb table, and some are missing; sequencing was by immunoSEQ multiplex PCR. This table has approximately 440,000 clones, less than 95% appearing once. The sequencing input was PBMCs or T cells enriched from blood (not recorded which). The receptors stem from a man aged 18-30 years who had recovered from COVID-19.

The gene calls are TRBV3-1 (or the pseudogene TRBV3-2) and TRBJ1-2, with D tentatively TRBD1 (6 bases). This CDR3 has 15 amino acids. V shed 0 bases and J shed 3 bases, with 11 bases lying between them. Looked up from germline, CDR1 is LGHDT and CDR2 is YNNKEL (reference sequence). The CDR3 spells CASSQDDQGYYGYTF. In nucleotides, the CDR3 is TGTGCCAGCAGCCAAGATGATCAGGGGTACTATGGCTACACCTTC.

This chain connects TRBV29-1 to TRBJ1-5; D is perhaps TRBD1 (6 bases). Trimming took 4 bases from V and 0 from J, leaving 10 bases between them. CDR3 size: 14 residues. Per the germline V gene, CDR1 is SQVTM and CDR2 is ANQGSEA. In DNA, the CDR3 is TGCAGCGTTGCGGGACAATATAGCAATCAGCCCCAGCATTTT. This encodes CSVAGQYSNQPQHF.

The chain couples TRBV18 to TRBJ1-5; 10 bases are shared with TRBD1. The CDR3 runs to 18 residues. The germline V gene encodes CDR1 KGHSH and CDR2 LQKENI. Unmatched junction bases numbered 20, after V lost 3 bases and J lost 12 bases. CDR3 sequence reads: CASSPAPRDRGIVGLQHF. The CDR3 coding sequence is TGTGCCAGCTCACCGGCCCCCCGGGACAGGGGCATTGTAGGCCTCCAGCATTTT.

The chain employs TRBV9 and TRBJ2-3; 11 bases match TRBD2. From germline, CDR1 is SGDLS and CDR2 YYNGEE. V lost 4 bases to trimming and J lost 3 bases; unmatched junction nucleotides: 16. The CDR3 has 19 residues. CDR3 sequence (DNA): TGTGCCAGCAGCCCCCCCCCGCTAGCGGGAGGACCCAGGACAGATACGCAGTATTTT. Protein sequence: CASSPPPLAGGPRTDTQYF.

The chain has TRBV12-3 or TRBV12-4 and TRBJ1-1, with D uncertain. This CDR3 comprises 11 residues. Trimming cost V 7 bases and J 8 bases, with 11 bases left between them. The CDR3 sequence: CASTGIGEAFF. For the CDR3, the DNA is TGTGCCAGCACCGGGATAGGGGAAGCTTTCTTT.

Comments on this clone: In the same sample, other DNA sequences code for this CDR3. The genes are TRBV12-3 or TRBV12-4 and TRBJ2-1; TRBD2 aligns across 11 bases. CDR3 length equals 13 residues. J gave up 9 bases and V 6 bases, and 4 bases lay outside the gene matches. The CDR3 region has the DNA TGTGCCAGCAGCCTAGCGGGGGGTAGTGAGCAGTTCTTC. Translated, it gives CASSLAGGSEQFF.

The chain has TRBV9 and TRBJ1-3; D call uncertain. This CDR3 has 15 residues. CDR1 is SGDLS and CDR2 is YYNGEE in the germline V gene. Trimming removed 3 bases from V and 0 bases from J, with 10 bases in between. The CDR3 DNA reads TGTGCCAGCAGCGCCCACTCAGGCTCTGGAAACACCATATATTTT. Translation: CASSAHSGSGNTIYF.

This clone was counted once. This chain links TRBV4-1 with TRBJ2-7, with 8 bases aligning to TRBD1. The CDR3 runs to 14 residues. V lost 4 bases and J lost 9; bases outside the gene matches: 11. Germline V gives CDR1 MGHRA, CDR2 YSYEKL. CDR3 DNA sequence: TGCGCCAGCAGCCGGATTGCAGGGGGCGAAGCGCAGTACTTC. Its translation is CASSRIAGGEAQYF.

The chain combines TRBV6-1 with TRBJ2-3; a possible D gene is TRBD1 (6 bases). The V and J ends lost 3 bases and 3 bases respectively, with 13 bases between them. There are 15 residues in the CDR3. Per the germline V gene, CDR1 is MNHNS and CDR2 is SASEGT. The CDR3 sequence is CASSDYRDKTDTQYF. The DNA of the CDR3 is TGTGCCAGCAGTGATTACAGGGATAAAACAGATACGCAGTATTTT.

This chain joins TRBV2 and TRBJ1-1; D call uncertain. The germline V gene has CDR1 SNHLY and CDR2 FYNNEI. This CDR3 comprises 15 residues. Trimming removed 4 bases at V and 6 bases at J, with 18 bases between. The CDR3 loop is CASSATGSTNSEAFF. Here the CDR3 DNA reads TGTGCCAGCAGTGCAACCGGGAGCACCAACTCTGAAGCTTTCTTT.

V gene TRBV28 combines with J gene TRBJ2-7; TRBD1 might be the D (5 bases). Germline V gene sequence: CDR1 MDHEN, CDR2 SYDVKM. This CDR3 is 20 amino acids long. V lost 4 bases and J 0 bases, leaving 28 bases between the germline ends. The CDR3 here is CASSSGIEPLLRPLSYEQYF. The CDR3 nucleotides read TGTGCCAGCAGTTCAGGGATCGAACCACTTCTAAGACCTCTCTCCTACGAGCAGTACTTC.

The rearrangement uses TRBV6-5 and TRBJ1-1, with D possibly matching TRBD1 (5 bases). Germline V gene lookup returns CDR1 MNHEY and CDR2 SVGAGI. Trimming removed 7 bases from V and 4 bases from J, with 13 bases in between. This CDR3 spans 13 amino acids. The CDR3 reads CASTKGRVTEAFF. CDR3 coding DNA: TGTGCCAGCACCAAGGGGAGGGTCACTGAAGCTTTCTTT.

Here the CDR3 reads CASSTPVNTEAFF. The CDR3 nucleotides read TGTGCCAGCAGCACCCCGGTCAACACTGAAGCTTTCTTT. The rearrangement joins TRBV5-6 to TRBJ1-1; no clear D gene. Per the germline V gene, CDR1 is SGHDT and CDR2 is YYEEEE. V lost 4 bases, J lost 2 bases, and 9 bases lay in between. The CDR3 runs to 13 residues.

The V and J genes are TRBV5-1 and TRBJ2-7, with TRBD1 matching 8 bases. V was clipped by 0 bases and J by 0 bases; unmatched bases: 2. The CDR3 totals 15 residues. CDR1 SGHRS and CDR2 YFSETQ come from the germline V gene. The CDR3 nucleotides read TGCGCCAGCAGCTTGGGGACAGGGAACTCCTACGAGCAGTACTTC. This sequence encodes CASSLGTGNSYEQYF.

V and J are TRBV11-3 and TRBJ2-6; TRBD2 might be the D (6 bases). V lost 4 bases, J lost 2 bases, and 15 bases lay in between. Germline V gene lookup returns CDR1 SGHNT and CDR2 YENEEA. The CDR3 loop spans 17 amino acids. In DNA form, the CDR3 reads TGTGCCAGCAGCTCCGTAATGTGGGGGGCTGGGGCCAACGTCCTGACTTTC. This gives the protein CASSSVMWGAGANVLTF.

The genes are TRBV24-1 and TRBJ2-3; the match to TRBD2 covers 12 bases. V was clipped by 5 bases and J by 5 bases; unmatched bases: 1. In germline, CDR1 is KGHDR, CDR2 SFDVKD. CDR3 size: 14 residues. In DNA, the CDR3 is TGTGCCACCAGTGCGGGACTAGCGGGAGATACGCAGTATTTT. It specifies CATSAGLAGDTQYF.

V and J are TRBV4-1 and TRBJ1-1, with 8 bases matching TRBD1. This CDR3 comprises 15 residues. Trimming removed 3 bases from V and 6 bases from J; junction bases left unmatched: 9. Germline loops: CDR1 MGHRA, CDR2 YSYEKL. CDR3 coding DNA: TGCGCCAGCAGCCAGGCCGGGACAGGTGGTGCTGAAGCTTTCTTT. Encoded protein: CASSQAGTGGAEAFF.

V is TRBV7-9 and J is TRBJ1-1; tentative D call: TRBD1 (5 bases). Germline V lookup: CDR1 SEHNR, CDR2 FQNEAQ (reference sequence). This CDR3 contains 16 residues. V was clipped by 1 base and J by 2 bases, with 14 bases between them. The CDR3 coding sequence is TGTGCCAGCAGCTTAGGTTCTCTAGGGGTCAACACTGAAGCTTTCTTT. Its translation: CASSLGSLGVNTEAFF.

The chain combines TRBV6-5 with TRBJ2-7; tentative D call: TRBD1 (6 bases). Germline CDR1 reads MNHEY; CDR2 reads SVGAGI. This CDR3 is built from 13 residues. Trimming cost V 10 bases and J 5 bases, with 18 bases left between them. DNA of the CDR3: TGTGCCACGATGGCCGGACAGCTACACGAGCAGTACTTC. Translation gives CATMAGQLHEQYF.

CDR3 protein: CSASKQVNQPQHF. The DNA for the CDR3 is TGCAGTGCTAGTAAACAGGTCAATCAGCCCCAGCATTTT. V is TRBV20-1 and J is TRBJ1-5; possibly TRBD1 for D (5 bases). CDR3 length: 13 residues. Germline CDR1 reads DFQATT; CDR2 reads SNEGSKA (reference sequence). The ends were cut back, 3 bases at V and 3 bases at J, with 9 bases in the middle.

The table lists this clone with a few counts. This chain links TRBV21-1 with TRBJ1-2; no DNA check was done on the table's D call, TRBD1. TRBV21-1 is a pseudogene segment. CDR3 length: 18 amino acids. CDR3 coding DNA: TGTGCCAGCAGCAAAGCGAGACTGGGAAGGGGCGAACACTTGGGCTACACCTTC. Translating it yields CASSKARLGRGEHLGYTF.

This chain uses TRBV6-1 with TRBJ1-6; TRBD1 matches 7 bases. CDR3 length: 21 amino acids. The junction had 24 bases not matched to a gene; V was cut back by 0 bases and J by 10 bases. CDR1 is MNHNS, CDR2 SASEGT, per germline. For the CDR3, the DNA is TGTGCCAGCAGTGAAGCGCGTTCAGGCAGGGGGAAGCGACATCTCATCTCACCCCTCCACTTT. As protein: CASSEARSGRGKRHLISPLHF.

The chain uses TRBV4-1 and TRBJ1-6, with D possibly TRBD1 on 5 matching bases. V shed 1 base and J shed 4 bases, with 14 bases lying between them. The CDR3 covers 17 residues. Germline CDR1 and CDR2: MGHRA and YSYEKL. The CDR3 nucleotides are TGCGCCAGCAGCCAAGTCAGCAGGGTCCCTTATAATTCACCCCTCCACTTT. This codes for CASSQVSRVPYNSPLHF.

The CDR3 nucleotides read TGTGCCAGCAGCCAAATTAGCAGGGGCGGCAATCAGCCCCAGCATTTT. This encodes CASSQISRGGNQPQHF. The rearrangement links TRBV27 to TRBJ1-5; TRBD1 might be the D (6 bases). Germline values: CDR1 MNHEY, CDR2 SMNVEV (reference sequence). This CDR3 has 16 residues. Trimming shortened V by 6 bases and J by 2 bases, and 17 bases separated the two germline ends.

V is TRBV18 and J is TRBJ2-3; D is unresolved. The germline V gene has CDR1 KGHSH and CDR2 LQKENI. The V end lost 8 bases, the J end lost 2 bases, and 17 bases lay between the germline ends. The CDR3 contains 15 residues. The CDR3 region has the DNA TGTGCCAGCACCCAGCGCTCTTACTACACAGATACGCAGTATTTT. It translates to CASTQRSYYTDTQYF.

This chain joins TRBV2 and TRBJ1-6; no definite D call. The V end was cut by 1 base, the J end by 10 bases, with 14 bases between. The CDR3 consists of 15 residues. Looked up from germline, CDR1 is SNHLY and CDR2 is FYNNEI. CDR3 coding DNA: TGTGCCAGCAGTGAAGAGCTAGGGTCGGGATCACCCCTCCACTTT. Its translation is CASSEELGSGSPLHF.

The chain combines TRBV12-3 or TRBV12-4 with TRBJ2-1; unclear D gene. The CDR3 loop spans 11 amino acids. V was cut by 7 bases and J by 6 bases, with 7 bases left in between. The CDR3 sequence: CASTVANEQFF. The CDR3 nucleotides are TGTGCCAGCACCGTAGCCAATGAGCAGTTCTTC.

The V and J genes are TRBV4-1 and TRBJ1-1; 8 bases agree with TRBD1. Per germline, CDR1 MGHRA and CDR2 YSYEKL. This CDR3 is built from 15 residues. The junction had 8 bases not matched to a gene; V was cut back by 4 bases and J by 4 bases. CDR3 in DNA: TGCGCCAGCAGCCGTGTCGGACAGGGAAGCACTGAAGCTTTCTTT. This codes for CASSRVGQGSTEAFF.